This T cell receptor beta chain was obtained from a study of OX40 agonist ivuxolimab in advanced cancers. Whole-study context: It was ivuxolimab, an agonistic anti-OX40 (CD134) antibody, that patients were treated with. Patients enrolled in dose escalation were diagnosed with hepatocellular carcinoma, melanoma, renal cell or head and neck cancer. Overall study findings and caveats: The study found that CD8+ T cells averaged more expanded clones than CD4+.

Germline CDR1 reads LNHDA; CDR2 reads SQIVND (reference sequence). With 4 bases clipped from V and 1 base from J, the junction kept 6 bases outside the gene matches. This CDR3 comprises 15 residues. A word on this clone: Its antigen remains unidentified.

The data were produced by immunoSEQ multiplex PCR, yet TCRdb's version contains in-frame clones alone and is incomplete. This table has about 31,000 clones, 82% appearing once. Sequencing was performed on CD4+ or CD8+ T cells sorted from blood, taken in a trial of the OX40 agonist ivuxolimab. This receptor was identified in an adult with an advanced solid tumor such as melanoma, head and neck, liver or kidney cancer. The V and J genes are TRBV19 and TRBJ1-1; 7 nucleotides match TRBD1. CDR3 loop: CASSRTNRGNTEAFF. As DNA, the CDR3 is TGTGCCAGTAGTAGAACCAACAGGGGGAACACTGAAGCTTTCTTT.